The 25 T cell receptor beta chains listed next were all sequenced from one sample in a study of T-cell memory formation after mild COVID-19. One entry per CDR3 protein, called by TCRdb with MiXCR from the 5' RACE reads. The sample records 200,000 or so distinct CDR3 sequences, about 16% being singletons. Material for sequencing was PBMCs or a T cell subset sorted from them (not recorded which). The receptors were gathered from an adult woman who had mild COVID-19 (a few samples of this study predate the infection). Cell type and time point are not known.

The chain uses TRBV2 and TRBJ2-3, with TRBD1 as a possible D gene (8 bases). V was pared by 6 bases and J by 8 bases, with 12 bases between. The CDR3 loop spans 12 amino acids. Germline CDR1 is SNHLY and CDR2 is FYNNEI. CDR3 sequence (DNA): TGTGCCAGCAGCACAGGGGGGGGTACGCAGTATTTT. It yields the protein CASSTGGGTQYF.

The chain has TRBV6-2 or TRBV6-3 and TRBJ2-7; D gene unclear. Between the trimmed V and J ends, which lost 6 bases and 7 bases, there was a span of 16 bases. Germline V gene data show CDR1 as MNHEY and CDR2 as SVGEGT. The CDR3 extends over 13 amino acids. CDR3 DNA sequence: TGTGCCAGCAGACCGAGTACCGTTCCAGAGCAGTACTTC. Amino acids: CASRPSTVPEQYF.

This clonotype was counted a few times. The rearrangement joins TRBV9 to TRBJ2-1, with 10 bases aligning to TRBD2. With V trimmed by 1 base and J by 5 bases, 3 bases remained unmatched. In germline, CDR1 is SGDLS, CDR2 YYNGEE. The CDR3 extends over 15 amino acids. CDR3 coding DNA: TGTGCCAGCAGCGTACGGACTAGCGGTAACAATGAGCAGTTCTTC. This sequence encodes CASSVRTSGNNEQFF.

This clonotype was observed a handful of times. The chain carries TRBV6-5 and TRBJ1-2; D unresolved. V shed 10 bases and J shed 5 bases, with 14 bases lying between them. CDR1 MNHEY and CDR2 SVGAGI come from the germline V gene. The CDR3 runs to 12 residues. The CDR3 spells CAIKSGGYGYTF. The CDR3 DNA sequence: TGTGCCATCAAGTCCGGAGGGTATGGCTACACCTTC.

V usage is TRBV9 and J usage is TRBJ2-7, with D perhaps matching TRBD1 (5 bases). Trimming removed 4 bases from V and 2 bases from J, with 22 bases in between. Germline V gene data show CDR1 as SGDLS and CDR2 as YYNGEE. The CDR3 extends over 17 amino acids. CDR3 nucleotides: TGTGCCAGCAGCCCTTCGTTCGGTAGGGGTGCCCCCTACGAGCAGTACTTC. It encodes CASSPSFGRGAPYEQYF.

This clonotype was recorded many times. The chain links TRBV4-2 to TRBJ2-1, with 10 bases identical to TRBD2. This CDR3 spans 17 amino acids. The germline CDR1 and CDR2 sequences are LGHNA and YNFKEQ. With V trimmed by 1 base and J by 7 bases, 10 bases remained unmatched. CDR3 region: CASSQAWLAGEGNEQFF. The CDR3 DNA follows: TGTGCCAGCAGCCAAGCTTGGCTAGCGGGAGAGGGAAATGAGCAGTTCTTC.

This chain joins TRBV11-3 and TRBJ2-5; no reliable D call. V was trimmed by 2 bases and J by 0 bases, leaving 10 bases between them. CDR1 is SGHNT and CDR2 is YENEEA in the germline V gene. The CDR3 contains 15 residues. The CDR3 DNA follows: TGTGCCAGCAGCTTATACCCGGGTTACCAAGAGACCCAGTACTTC. It encodes CASSLYPGYQETQYF. The whole variable domain, filled in from reference TRBV11-3 and TRBJ2-5, reads EAGVVQSPRYKIIEKKQPVAFWCNPISGHNTLYWYLQNLGQGPELLIRYENEEAVDDSQLPKDRFSAERLKGVDSTLKIQPAELGDSAVYLCASSLYPGYQETQYFGPGTRLLVL.

The chain is built from TRBV18 and TRBJ2-3, with TRBD1 as a possible D gene (6 bases). Deletions cut 2 bases from V and 0 bases from J, with 9 bases between. Germline CDR1 reads KGHSH; CDR2 reads LQKENI. The CDR3 is 15 amino acids. The CDR3 region is CASSPGGPSTDTQYF. The CDR3 DNA reads TGTGCCAGCTCACCAGGGGGCCCCAGCACAGATACGCAGTATTTT.

The V and J genes are TRBV3-1 and TRBJ2-7, with D unclear. The CDR3 length is 15 residues. V lost 1 base, J lost 4 bases, and 14 bases lay in between. Per the germline V gene, CDR1 is LGHDT and CDR2 is YNNKEL (reference sequence). The CDR3 coding sequence is TGTGCCAGCAGCCAAGGACGTCGGGTCGTTTACGAGCAGTACTTC. Protein sequence: CASSQGRRVVYEQYF.

The J gene is TRBJ1-1, the V gene TRBV20-1; D is unclear. The CDR3 is made up of 14 amino acids. CDR1 is DFQATT, CDR2 SNEGSKA, per germline (reference sequence). Deletions cut 3 bases from V and 0 bases from J, with 11 bases between. The CDR3 DNA follows: TGCAGTGCTAGCCGGTCACGACTGAACACTGAAGCTTTCTTT. Translation gives CSASRSRLNTEAFF.

The table lists this clonotype with many counts. The V and J genes are TRBV7-2 and TRBJ2-3, with 7 nucleotides matching TRBD2. The CDR3 sequence is 14 residues long. V lost 6 bases and J lost 2; bases outside the gene matches: 5. The germline CDR1 and CDR2 sequences are SGHTA and FQGNSA. CDR3 in amino acids: CASSRDYYTDTQYF. The CDR3 nucleotides are TGTGCCAGCAGTCGGGACTACTACACAGATACGCAGTATTTT.

A few counts support this clonotype. The chain carries TRBV6-5 and TRBJ2-7; D is possibly TRBD1 (5 bases). The germline V and J ends were trimmed by 2 bases and 7 bases, with 12 bases remaining between them. CDR1 and CDR2 from the germline V gene are MNHEY and SVGAGI. The CDR3 extends over 13 amino acids. The CDR3 loop reads CASSYRGLGEQYF. CDR3 DNA sequence: TGTGCCAGCAGTTACAGGGGTTTGGGGGAGCAGTACTTC.

This clonotype was found a few times. This sequence joins TRBV7-3 and TRBJ2-2; 7 bases agree with TRBD2. Germline V gene sequence: CDR1 SGHTA, CDR2 FQGTGA. Trimming cost V 5 bases and J 3 bases; bases outside gene matches: 15. The CDR3 has 18 residues. CDR3 nucleotides: TGTGCCAGCAGCCCCCTAGCGGCTCCACTAGAGGACACCGGGGAGCTGTTTTTT. Translation: CASSPLAAPLEDTGELFF.

V is TRBV24-1 and J is TRBJ2-3; D is unclear. Germline V gives CDR1 KGHDR, CDR2 SFDVKD. The CDR3 has 15 amino acids. The germline V and J ends were trimmed by 1 base and 2 bases, with 9 bases remaining between them. DNA of the CDR3: TGTGCCACCAGTGATTTCTACAGCCCCACAGATACGCAGTATTTT. It translates to CATSDFYSPTDTQYF.

This clonotype was detected only a few times. The chain recombines TRBV6-6 with TRBJ1-2, with D unresolved. The CDR3 has 16 residues. Germline values: CDR1 MNHNY, CDR2 SVGAGI (reference sequence). The V end was cut by 9 bases, the J end by 7 bases, with 27 bases between. The CDR3 DNA is TGTGCCAGAACCCCTGGTGGTAAGCCACTTGGGAGTGGCTACACCTTC. Its translation: CARTPGGKPLGSGYTF.

V and J are TRBV20-1 and TRBJ2-7, with 11 bases identical to TRBD2. V dropped 0 bases and J dropped 6; count of bases not matched to a gene: 4. The CDR3 sequence is 14 residues long. CDR1 and CDR2 (germline): DFQATT, SNEGSKA (reference sequence). The CDR3 is CSARERLAGGEQYF. The CDR3 nucleotides read TGCAGTGCTAGAGAACGGCTAGCGGGGGGCGAGCAGTACTTC.

The chain employs TRBV5-1 and TRBJ2-5; TRBD1 agrees at 9 bases. V lost 4 bases and J lost 5; bases outside the gene matches: 6. Per germline, CDR1 SGHRS and CDR2 YFSETQ. CDR3 length equals 14 residues. CDR3 amino acids: CASSGGQGLETQYF. In DNA, the CDR3 is TGCGCCAGCAGCGGGGGACAGGGTCTCGAGACCCAGTACTTC.

This clonotype was observed a handful of times. The chain carries TRBV12-3 or TRBV12-4 and TRBJ1-1; D remains unclear. The V gene lost 3 bases and the J gene lost 5 bases, with 7 bases spanning the gap. This CDR3 spans 12 amino acids. The CDR3 protein is CASSFPGTEAFF. CDR3 in DNA: TGTGCCAGCAGTTTCCCAGGAACTGAAGCTTTCTTT.

This clonotype turned up a few times. The chain uses TRBV5-1 and TRBJ2-5; D assignment may be TRBD1 or TRBD2 (5 bases each). This CDR3 comprises 13 residues. Trimming took off 3 bases at V and 0 bases at J, with 6 bases between the two ends. Germline assignment: CDR1 SGHRS and CDR2 YFSETQ. CDR3 sequence: CASSWGYQETQYF. The CDR3 DNA is TGCGCCAGCAGCTGGGGGTACCAAGAGACCCAGTACTTC.

The V and J genes are TRBV29-1 and TRBJ2-5; 13 bases align to TRBD2. The CDR3 has 16 residues. CDR1 is SQVTM, CDR2 ANQGSEA, per germline. Trimming at V came to 6 bases and at J to 2 bases, leaving 9 bases not matched to a gene. The chain's CDR3 is CSVLGLAGVWQETQYF. DNA of the CDR3: TGCAGCGTCCTCGGACTAGCGGGAGTATGGCAAGAGACCCAGTACTTC.

This clonotype was recorded a few times. V is TRBV10-3 and J is TRBJ2-1; 7 nucleotides match TRBD2. Germline V gene data show CDR1 as ENHRY and CDR2 as SYGVKD. The CDR3 totals 15 residues. V trimming: 6 bases; J trimming: 4 bases; junction bases outside the gene matches: 9. The CDR3 here is CAISQRGMWYNEQFF. In nucleotides, the CDR3 is TGTGCCATCAGCCAGCGGGGTATGTGGTACAATGAGCAGTTCTTC.

This clonotype showed up just a few times. The chain uses TRBV29-1 and TRBJ1-1, with 7 nucleotides matching TRBD1. The CDR3 is made up of 13 amino acids. Trimming took 5 bases from V and 0 from J; bases not matched to a gene: 3. Germline values: CDR1 SQVTM, CDR2 ANQGSEA. The CDR3 here is CSVTTGMNTEAFF. The CDR3, as DNA: TGCAGCGTTACGACAGGGATGAACACTGAAGCTTTCTTT.

In this sample, this clonotype turned up a few times. The rearrangement links TRBV6-5 to TRBJ2-7; 8 bases line up with TRBD1. The CDR3 covers 12 residues. J was trimmed by 6 bases and V by 6 bases; bases with no gene match: 4. Germline V gene lookup returns CDR1 MNHEY and CDR2 SVGAGI. CDR3 in DNA: TGTGCCAGCAGCATACAGGGGGGCGAGCAGTACTTC. Encoded protein: CASSIQGGEQYF.

V is TRBV20-1 and J is TRBJ2-1; TRBD2 matches at 11 bases. Trimming cost V 0 bases and J 5 bases; bases outside gene matches: 6. CDR1 and CDR2 from the germline V gene are DFQATT and SNEGSKA (reference sequence). This CDR3 has 16 residues. CDR3 residues: CSARDHLAGGNNEQFF. CDR3 nucleotides: TGCAGTGCTAGAGATCATCTAGCGGGGGGAAACAATGAGCAGTTCTTC.

This clonotype was picked up many times. This chain connects TRBV9 to TRBJ2-1; the match to TRBD2 covers 8 bases. Germline CDR1 and CDR2: SGDLS and YYNGEE. The CDR3 extends over 16 amino acids. V dropped 4 bases and J dropped 5; count of bases not matched to a gene: 11. The CDR3 reads CASSPRVAGTNNEQFF. The CDR3 DNA is TGTGCCAGCAGCCCTCGGGTAGCGGGGACGAACAATGAGCAGTTCTTC.